Listed below are T cell receptor beta chains from one sample, sequenced in a study of vaccination and CD4 T cells after COVID-19. These TCRs' antigens remain unknown. In TCRdb, the PCR reads were re-called with MiXCR into one record per CDR3 protein. This sample has some 16,000 distinct CDR3 sequences, with about 57% found just once. The sequenced sample was CD4+ T cells from blood, cultured in vitro. These receptors came from a human donor who had recovered from COVID-19. CDR3s include the opening cysteine and the closing phenylalanine or tryptophan. A D gene is named only where the DNA matches it firmly. The size entry is marked missing in some rows and otherwise reads once, few, many or a size class.

clone_size d_call j_call v_call cdr3_length cdr3_aa cdr3_nt
few - TRBJ1-5 TRBV20-1 14 CSARDGQTNQPQHF TGCAGTGCTAGAGATGGGCAAACAAATCAGCCCCAGCATTTT
few - TRBJ2-5 TRBV10-1 15 CASSELEQGEETQYF TGCGCCAGCAGTGAGTTGGAACAGGGCGAAGAGACCCAGTACTTC
- - TRBJ2-7 TRBV11-1 15 CASSPRGGGFYEQYF TGTGCCAGCAGCCCCCGAGGGGGAGGTTTCTACGAGCAGTACTTC
few - TRBJ2-1 TRBV20-1 16 CSAHALGAEHYNEQFF TGCAGTGCGCACGCCTTGGGAGCGGAACACTACAATGAGCAGTTCTTC
- TRBD1 TRBJ2-2 TRBV11-2 14 CASSFTGGTGELFF TGTGCCAGCAGCTTTACAGGGGGCACCGGGGAGCTGTTTTTT
once TRBD1 TRBJ1-6 TRBV25-1 15 CASSDSTGDHSPLHF TGTGCCAGCAGTGATTCCACAGGGGATCATTCACCCCTCCACTTT
few TRBD1 TRBJ1-2 TRBV7-2 14 CASSLGQGAGGYTF TGTGCCAGCAGCTTAGGACAGGGGGCGGGGGGCTACACCTTC
- TRBD1 TRBJ1-6 TRBV14 16 CASSTHRGLNNSPLHF TGTGCCAGCAGCACCCACAGGGGCCTTAATAATTCACCCCTCCACTTT
- - TRBJ1-1 TRBV6-5 14 CASSSTTGNTEAFF TGTGCCAGCAGTTCCACGACGGGCAACACTGAAGCTTTCTTT
- - TRBJ1-2 TRBV2 12 CATTYTGYGYTF TGTGCCACCACTTACACAGGATATGGCTACACCTTC
- - TRBJ2-5 TRBV28 14 CASSFNHLPAPQYF TGTGCCAGCAGTTTTAATCACCTCCCGGCCCCCCAGTACTTC
few TRBD1 TRBJ2-7 TRBV6-2/TRBV6-3 14 CASSPRQGLSEQYF TGTGCCAGCAGCCCCAGACAGGGTCTAAGCGAGCAGTACTTC
- - TRBJ2-2 TRBV5-1 15 CASSFTRPDTGELFF TGCGCCAGCAGCTTCACGAGACCTGACACCGGGGAGCTGTTTTTT
few - TRBJ1-6 TRBV6-5 14 CASSSPGANSPLHF TGTGCCAGCAGTTCGCCAGGGGCGAATTCACCCCTCCACTTT
- - TRBJ1-5 TRBV2 16 CASSERGREDGQPQHF TGTGCCAGCAGTGAACGCGGCAGGGAGGACGGGCAGCCCCAGCATTTT
- - TRBJ2-5 TRBV7-6 15 CASSLAYGPGETQYF TGTGCCAGCAGCTTAGCATATGGCCCTGGAGAGACCCAGTACTTC
few - TRBJ1-4 TRBV20-1 16 CSARDEGGTAAGKLFF TGCAGTGCTAGAGATGAGGGAGGGACGGCCGCCGGTAAACTGTTTTTT
- TRBD2 TRBJ2-3 TRBV7-7 15 CASSLRASGPDTQYF TGTGCCAGCAGCTTAAGGGCTAGCGGACCAGATACGCAGTATTTT
- - TRBJ1-2 TRBV5-1 14 CASSLQQGIDGYTF TGCGCCAGCAGCTTACAACAGGGTATCGATGGCTACACCTTC
- TRBD1 TRBJ1-2 TRBV20-1 12 CSASNRGSGYTF TGCAGTGCATCCAACAGGGGAAGCGGCTACACCTTC
- - TRBJ1-5 TRBV12-3/TRBV12-4 14 CASSLDHSNQPQHF TGTGCCAGCAGTTTGGACCATAGCAATCAGCCCCAGCATTTT
- TRBD1 TRBJ2-3 TRBV18 15 CASSPPGQSTDTQYF TGTGCCAGCTCACCACCGGGACAGAGCACAGATACGCAGTATTTT
- TRBD1 TRBJ2-3 TRBV5-1 14 CASSLGQGEDTQYF TGCGCCAGCAGCTTGGGACAGGGGGAAGATACGCAGTATTTT
- TRBD2 TRBJ2-3 TRBV11-3 16 CASSPRGGSSGDTQYF TGTGCCAGCAGCCCTCGAGGCGGGAGTTCTGGAGATACGCAGTATTTT
few TRBD1 TRBJ1-1 TRBV11-3 18 CASSLSGVWGQGDTEAFF TGTGCCAGCAGCTTAAGTGGCGTGTGGGGACAGGGGGACACTGAAGCTTTCTTT
medium-sized - TRBJ1-6 TRBV7-2 15 CASSGYGGLSSPLHF TGTGCCAGCAGCGGATACGGGGGGCTGAGTTCACCCCTCCACTTT